There are a few counts of the clone carrying this T cell receptor beta chain. This sample stems from a study of T cells in Graves' hyperthyroidism and ophthalmopathy. Template material for amplifying TCR beta CDR3 regions consisted of RNA transcripts. The HTBI primer set served for first-round RT-PCR of the TCR CDR3. From the multiplex PCR reads, TCRdb called clonotypes with MiXCR, one entry per CDR3 protein. Of more than 500,000 distinct CDR3 sequences listed, about 15% are singletons. The TCR sequence derives from a woman aged 40 to 50 with Graves' ophthalmopathy. The specimen was blood.

CDR3 protein: CASSPAFPSLELFF. Here the CDR3 DNA reads TGTGCCAGCAGCCCCGCCTTTCCCTCTTTGGAGCTGTTTTTT. V usage is TRBV28 and J usage is TRBJ2-2; D remains ambiguous. Trimming shortened V by 6 bases and J by 10 bases, and 18 bases separated the two germline ends. In germline, CDR1 is MDHEN, CDR2 SYDVKM. The CDR3 extends over 14 amino acids. Variable domain in full (rest from reference TRBV28 and TRBJ2-2): DVKVTQSSRYLVKRTGEKVFLECVQDMDHENMFWYRQDPGLGLRLIYFSYDVKMKEKGDIPEGYSVSREKKERFSLILESASTNQTSMYLCASSPAFPSLELFFGEGSRLTVL.